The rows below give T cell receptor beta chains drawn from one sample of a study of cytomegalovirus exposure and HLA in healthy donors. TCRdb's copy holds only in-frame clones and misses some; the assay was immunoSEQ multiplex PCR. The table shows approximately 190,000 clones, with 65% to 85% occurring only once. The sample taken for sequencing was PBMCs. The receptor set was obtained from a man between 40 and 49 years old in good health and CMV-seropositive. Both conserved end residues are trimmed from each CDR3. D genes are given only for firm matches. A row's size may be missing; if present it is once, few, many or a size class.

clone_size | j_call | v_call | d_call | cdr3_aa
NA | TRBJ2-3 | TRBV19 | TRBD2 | ASSISGAGADTQY
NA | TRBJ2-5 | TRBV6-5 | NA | ASGRGTAQETQY
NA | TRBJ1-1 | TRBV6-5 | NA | ASIGGNWLEAF
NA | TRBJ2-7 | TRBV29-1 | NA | SALAGRSYEQY
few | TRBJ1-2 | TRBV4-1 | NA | ASSQDGVRTNYGYT
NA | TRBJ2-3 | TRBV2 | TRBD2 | ASLGLAQPDTQY
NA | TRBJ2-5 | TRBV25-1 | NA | ASSGPAGQQY
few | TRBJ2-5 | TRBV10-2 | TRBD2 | ASRLLAGDGETQY
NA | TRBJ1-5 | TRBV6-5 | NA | ASRTGGSNQPQH
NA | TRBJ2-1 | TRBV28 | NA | ASSSQGTRGNEQF
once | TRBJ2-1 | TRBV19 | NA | ASGLRRGTYSYNEQF
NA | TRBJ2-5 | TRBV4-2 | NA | ASSQDVRPETQY
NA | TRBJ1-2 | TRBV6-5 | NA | ASSRTAGHYGYT
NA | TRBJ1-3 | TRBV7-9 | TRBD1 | ASSLTGAGAGNTIY
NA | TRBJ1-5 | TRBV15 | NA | ATSRDNSNQPQH
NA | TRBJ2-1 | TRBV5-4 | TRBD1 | ASSSHRGAHNEQF
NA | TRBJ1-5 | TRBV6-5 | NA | ASSYRQGSNQPQH
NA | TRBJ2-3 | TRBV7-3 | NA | ASSRVEIAPADTQY
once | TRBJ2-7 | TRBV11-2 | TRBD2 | ASSLGGTSGKVYEQY
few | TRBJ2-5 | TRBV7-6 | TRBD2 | ASSLRTSGGQETQY
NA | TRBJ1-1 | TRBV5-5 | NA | ASSPGYMNTEAF
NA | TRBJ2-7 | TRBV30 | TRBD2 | AWSVEGLAYEQY
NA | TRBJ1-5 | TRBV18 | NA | ASSPGREGPQH